Only a few counts were recorded for the clone carrying this T cell receptor (beta chain). The antigen is undetermined. Using RNA transcripts as the source, TCR beta CDR3 regions were amplified. Using the HTBI primer set, a first-round RT-PCR was run on the TCR CDR3. TCRdb processed the multiplex PCR reads anew with MiXCR; each CDR3 protein has one entry. In the table there are under 400,000 distinct CDR3 sequences, around a sixth of which are singletons. This CDR3 spans 13 amino acids. Per germline, CDR1 GTSNPN and CDR2 SVGIG (reference sequence). J was trimmed by 2 bases and V by 5 bases; bases with no gene match: 3. Aged 18 to 65, the patients had hyperthyroidism that was newly diagnosed and had lasted under 2 months. The authors obtained PBMCs from roughly 9.7 ml of fresh peripheral blood. The source of the sample is a study of T cells in Graves' hyperthyroidism and ophthalmopathy. Study-wide points: Ophthalmopathy, which appeared later, was predicted by the model a median about 6 months before onset.

The gene calls are TRBV30 and TRBJ1-3; 7 bases are a match to TRBD1. The receptor's source is a man aged 25-45 years with Graves' hyperthyroidism. What was sequenced was blood. DNA for the CDR3: TGTGCCTGGGGCCAGGGGGCTGGAAACACCATATATTTT. It encodes CAWGQGAGNTIYF.